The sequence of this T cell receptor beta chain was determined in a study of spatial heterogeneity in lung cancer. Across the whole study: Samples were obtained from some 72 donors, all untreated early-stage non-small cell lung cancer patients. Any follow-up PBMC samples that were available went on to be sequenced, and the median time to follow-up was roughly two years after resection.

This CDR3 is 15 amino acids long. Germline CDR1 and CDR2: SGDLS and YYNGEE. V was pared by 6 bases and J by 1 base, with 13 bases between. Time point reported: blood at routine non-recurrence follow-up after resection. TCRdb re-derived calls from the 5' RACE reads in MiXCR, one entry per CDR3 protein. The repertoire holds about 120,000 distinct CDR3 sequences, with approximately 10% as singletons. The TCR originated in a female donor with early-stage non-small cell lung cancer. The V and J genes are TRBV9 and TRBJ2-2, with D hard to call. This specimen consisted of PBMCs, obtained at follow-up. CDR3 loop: CASTLGQMNTGELFF. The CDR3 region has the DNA TGTGCCAGCACCCTCGGGCAGATGAACACCGGGGAGCTGTTTTTT.